The source of this T cell receptor beta chain is a study of shared clonotypes between healthy human individuals. With regard to this clone: No antigen is known for it.

The germline V gene has CDR1 MNHEY and CDR2 SVGAGI. V was trimmed by 7 bases and J by 3 bases, leaving 12 bases between them. The CDR3 contains 13 residues. The method was immunoSEQ multiplex PCR; TCRdb's version includes in-frame clones alone and lacks a portion of them. The sample comprises approximately 1,500,000 clones, 95% to 99% of which are singletons, and about 0.45% rests with the top ten. Regarding the study as a whole: In this cohort, only blood was sampled, and tissue repertoires likely differ. Among non-shared clonotypes, generation probabilities were lower than among those shared by all four donors.

Sequenced input: naive CD4+ T cells sorted from blood. Subset indicated: CD45RA+ positively selected. The sequence came from a man in his thirties or forties in good health. V gene TRBV6-5 combines with J gene TRBJ1-1; unclear D gene. The CDR3 region has the DNA TGTGCCAGCAAGACCTCCTCGGACACTGAAGCTTTCTTT. Its protein product is CASKTSSDTEAFF.